The 17 T cell receptor beta chains given below trace back to one sample, sequenced in a study of T cells after yellow fever vaccination. TCRdb itself ran the 5' RACE reads through MiXCR, one entry per CDR3 protein. Of 240,000 or so distinct CDR3 sequences listed, around 7% are singletons. The sequenced sample was CD4+ T cells sorted from PBMCs, obtained 15 days after the yellow fever booster vaccination. These receptors were taken from a man aged 30-40 years who received the YFV17D yellow fever vaccine.

The chain has TRBV6-2 or TRBV6-3 and TRBJ2-2, with no clear D. Germline V lookup: CDR1 MNHEY, CDR2 SVGEGT. V lost 6 bases and J lost 8, with 16 bases in between. The CDR3 length is 14 residues. The CDR3 spells CASSLFQASGELFF. In DNA form, the CDR3 reads TGTGCCAGCAGCCTTTTCCAAGCGTCAGGGGAGCTGTTTTTT.

The gene calls are TRBV7-2 and TRBJ1-3, with a weak D call TRBD1 (5 bases). The V and J ends lost 7 bases and 4 bases respectively, with 17 bases between them. The CDR3 has 15 residues. Germline V gives CDR1 SGHTA, CDR2 FQGNSA. In nucleotides, the CDR3 is TGTGCCAGCACCCCAACCGGGACTAAAGGAAACACCATATATTTT. This gives the protein CASTPTGTKGNTIYF.

This clonotype came up many times. J is TRBJ2-3 and V is TRBV20-1; TRBD1 might be the D (5 bases). The CDR3 totals 13 residues. Trimming took off 3 bases at V and 0 bases at J, with 7 bases between the two ends. Germline V gene lookup returns CDR1 DFQATT and CDR2 SNEGSKA (reference sequence). The CDR3 sequence: CSARGRSTDTQYF. The DNA of the CDR3 is TGCAGTGCTAGGGGGCGGAGCACAGATACGCAGTATTTT.

This clonotype was counted a few times. The rearrangement uses TRBV7-2 and TRBJ2-3; D is ambiguous. CDR1 and CDR2 (germline): SGHTA, FQGNSA. The CDR3 sequence is 14 residues long. The germline V and J ends were trimmed by 8 bases and 0 bases, with 12 bases remaining between them. This chain's CDR3 is CASSQMRSTDTQYF. CDR3 bases: TGTGCCAGCTCCCAGATGCGTAGCACAGATACGCAGTATTTT.

This clonotype was found many times. The chain uses TRBV7-2 and TRBJ2-7; TRBD2 is a possible D gene (6 bases). V was cut by 1 base and J by 4 bases, with 11 bases left in between. The CDR3 loop spans 14 amino acids. Germline CDR1 SGHTA, CDR2 FQGNSA. The DNA of the CDR3 is TGTGCCAGCAGCTTAGACGGGGGTGGGTACGAGCAGTACTTC. Amino acids: CASSLDGGGYEQYF.

A remark on this clonotype: The junction differs from germline at one of its ends, possibly a read error. The J gene is TRBJ2-1, the V gene TRBV7-9; 14 positions agree with TRBD2. Germline V gene sequence: CDR1 SEHNR, CDR2 FQNEAQ (reference sequence). The CDR3 consists of 16 residues. The CDR3 DNA reads TGTGGCAGCAGCTTAGAATGGGGGACTAGCGGGAGTGAGCAGTTCTTC. Translated, it gives CGSSLEWGTSGSEQFF.

In the case of this clonotype: This may arise from a read error, as a much more abundant clone is one base away. V is TRBV28 and J is TRBJ2-5, with 13 bases fitting TRBD2. The CDR3 sequence is 18 residues long. CDR1 and CDR2 from the germline V gene are MDHEN and SYDVKM. The CDR3 DNA sequence: TGTGCCCGCAGTTCCCAACTAGCGGGAGGGGGGTACCAAGAGACCCAGTACTTC. Protein sequence: CARSSQLAGGGYQETQYF.

This clonotype has only a few counts. The germline gene is not matched at one end of the junction; a read error may be the cause. The chain has TRBV5-8 and TRBJ2-5; D gene uncertain. Germline loops: CDR1 SGHTS, CDR2 YDEGEE. The CDR3 extends over 11 amino acids. In nucleotides, the CDR3 is TGTGCCAGCAGCTTGGCCTTAGGATGGGACTTC. It codes for CASSLALGWDF.

The chain has TRBV4-2 and TRBJ2-2, with TRBD2 matching 7 bases. Germline V gives CDR1 LGHNA, CDR2 YNFKEQ. This CDR3 spans 14 amino acids. V lost 7 bases to trimming and J lost 2 bases; unmatched junction nucleotides: 4. The CDR3 loop reads CASTSGANTGELFF. The DNA for the CDR3 is TGTGCCAGCACTAGCGGAGCAAACACCGGGGAGCTGTTTTTT.

This clonotype has just a few counts. The chain has TRBV5-1 and TRBJ1-2; D uncertain. The V end lost 0 bases, the J end lost 8 bases, and 5 bases lay between the germline ends. CDR3 length: 11 residues. CDR1 is SGHRS and CDR2 is YFSETQ in the germline V gene. CDR3 loop: CASSLDTGYTF. The CDR3 nucleotides read TGCGCCAGCAGCTTGGACACCGGCTACACCTTC.

This clonotype has ten or more counts. The chain joins TRBV12-3 or TRBV12-4 to TRBJ1-2; TRBD1 matches at 7 bases. Germline trimming cut 5 bases from V and 6 bases from J; bases unmatched to any gene: 12. The CDR3 is made up of 15 amino acids. CDR3 loop: CASSATPGGSDGYTF. CDR3 nucleotides: TGTGCCAGCAGTGCCACCCCAGGGGGGAGTGATGGCTACACCTTC.

This clonotype was recorded at least ten times. The chain couples TRBV20-1 to TRBJ1-2, with D unresolved. V was clipped by 7 bases and J by 0 bases, with 12 bases between them. Germline V gene sequence: CDR1 DFQATT, CDR2 SNEGSKA (reference sequence). The CDR3 consists of 13 residues. The CDR3 bases are TGCAGTGTCGAAGGCAATGCTAACTATGGCTACACCTTC. Translated: CSVEGNANYGYTF.

This clonotype was counted many times. The chain recombines TRBV30 with TRBJ2-7; no reliable D call. CDR1 is GTSNPN, CDR2 SVGIG, per germline (reference sequence). With 0 bases removed from V and 3 bases from J, the gap between germline ends came to 6 bases. The CDR3 spans 12 residues. The CDR3 region is CAWSVSYYEQYF. CDR3 DNA: TGTGCCTGGAGTGTATCGTACTACGAGCAGTACTTC.

The table lists this clonotype with a few counts. The genes are TRBV19 and TRBJ2-1; D is possibly TRBD2 (6 bases). The CDR3 loop spans 16 amino acids. Germline values: CDR1 LNHDA, CDR2 SQIVND (reference sequence). Trimming stripped 0 bases from V and 8 bases from J, with 17 bases between. CDR3 sequence (DNA): TGTGCCAGTAGTATAGAGCACGGGGCGGGAATGTATGAGCAGTTCTTC. Translated, it gives CASSIEHGAGMYEQFF.

This clonotype was detected many times. This sequence joins TRBV4-3 and TRBJ2-3; possibly TRBD2 for D (7 bases). This CDR3 spans 17 amino acids. Germline lookup yields CDR1 LGHNA and CDR2 YSLEER. V shed 3 bases and J shed 2 bases, with 18 bases lying between them. In DNA form, the CDR3 reads TGCGCCAGCAGCCAGAGACCTTTAGGGGGGGCCACAGATACGCAGTATTTT. Translating it yields CASSQRPLGGATDTQYF.

This clonotype was detected a few times. This chain uses TRBV20-1 with TRBJ2-1; D is ambiguous. Germline-derived CDR1 and CDR2 are DFQATT and SNEGSKA (reference sequence). This CDR3 comprises 13 residues. V was trimmed by 0 bases and J by 14 bases, leaving 17 bases between them. This CDR3 is CSAREFTGYGEFF. CDR3 sequence (DNA): TGCAGTGCTAGAGAGTTTACCGGGTATGGTGAGTTCTTC.

This clonotype was counted ten times or more. The V and J genes are TRBV11-2 and TRBJ2-3; 13 bases line up with TRBD2. Trimming took 2 bases from V and 8 from J; bases not matched to a gene: 19. This CDR3 region has 20 residues. Germline CDR1 SGHAT, CDR2 FQNNGV. DNA of the CDR3: TGTGCCAGCAGCTTAAGGGAGGTTGGACTAGCGGGAGTAGGGGTGCGTACGCAGTATTTT. Protein sequence: CASSLREVGLAGVGVRTQYF.